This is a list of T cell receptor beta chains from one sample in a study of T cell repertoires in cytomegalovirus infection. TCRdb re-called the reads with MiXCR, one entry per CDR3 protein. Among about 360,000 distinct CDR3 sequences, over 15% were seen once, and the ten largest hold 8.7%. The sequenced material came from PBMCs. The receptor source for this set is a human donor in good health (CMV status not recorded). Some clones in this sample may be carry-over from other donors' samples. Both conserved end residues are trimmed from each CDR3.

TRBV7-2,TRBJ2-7,ASSLAGGAYEQY
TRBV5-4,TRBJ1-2,ASSEGQLEIYGYT
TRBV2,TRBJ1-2,ASSAILGGKNYGYT
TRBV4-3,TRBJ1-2,ASSQELGRHRNYGYT
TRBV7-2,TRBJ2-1,ASSLEVAAGGNNEQF
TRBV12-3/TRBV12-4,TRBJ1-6,ASSSGRAYNSPLH
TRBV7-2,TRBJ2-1,ASSLARSPYNEQF
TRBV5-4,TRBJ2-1,ASSLAQGAVNEQF
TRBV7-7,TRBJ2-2,ASSLLTTGELF
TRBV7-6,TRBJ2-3,ASSQNRALVSSASTDTQY
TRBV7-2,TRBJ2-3,ASGTRGGGQGGAQY
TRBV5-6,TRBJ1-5,ASSFYPGTGANQPQH
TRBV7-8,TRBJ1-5,ASSFLEDQPQH
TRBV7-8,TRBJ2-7,ASSIRGFRGSSYEQY
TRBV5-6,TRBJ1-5,ASSQASSSNQPQH
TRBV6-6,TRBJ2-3,ASSLYRSPTDTQY
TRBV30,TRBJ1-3,AWRTGALMGGGNTIY
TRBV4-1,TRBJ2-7,ASSQGLAGYEQY
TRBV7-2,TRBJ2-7,ASSFSAGGLSGEQY
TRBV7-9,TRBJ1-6,ASSVPSAPLH
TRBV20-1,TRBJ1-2,SARTDNYGYT
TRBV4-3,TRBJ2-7,ASSRVVAGGYEQY
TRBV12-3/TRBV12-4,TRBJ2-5,ASSTSGGLGAETQY
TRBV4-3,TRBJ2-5,ASSQGKGQNQETQY